This T cell receptor (beta chain) is from a study of cytomegalovirus exposure and HLA in healthy donors. The V end lost 7 bases, the J end lost 0 bases, and 7 bases lay between the germline ends. This CDR3 is built from 13 residues. Germline assignment: CDR1 LGHNT and CDR2 FRNRAP. The assay was immunoSEQ multiplex PCR, and TCRdb's table has in-frame clones only and misses some. The sample lists about 65,000 clones, 90% to 95% seen once, with 1.3% in the top ten. This receptor was taken from a woman aged 18-29 years in good health and CMV-seronegative. The specimen sequenced was PBMCs. The gene calls are TRBV12-5 and TRBJ2-1; D may be TRBD2 (5 bases). CDR3 coding DNA: TGTGCTAGTGTGGGGAGCTCCTACAATGAGCAGTTCTTC. Translating it yields CASVGSSYNEQFF.